This T cell receptor (beta chain) was retrieved from a study of long-term antiretroviral therapy in people with HIV. Overall study findings and caveats: Repertoires looked antigen-experienced, with only a slight naive shift after ART. Regardless of time point, clones expanded before ART dominated the repertoire.

The assay, immunoSEQ v3.0, was run at survey level. The assay was immunoSEQ multiplex PCR, and TCRdb's table has in-frame clones only and misses some. The table records roughly 19,000 clones, roughly 86% of them present only once. Germline CDR1 is MGHRA and CDR2 is YSYEKL. The CDR3 sequence is 10 residues long. Trimming shortened V by 1 base and J by 10 bases, and 2 bases separated the two germline ends. Every donor had one or more pre-ART and two or more post-ART PBMC samples. A word on this clone: What it binds is not known.

The source material was unsorted PBMCs, sampled 0.5 years after starting antiretroviral therapy. The TCR sequence derives from a man in his forties or fifties with HIV. V and J are TRBV4-1 and TRBJ2-1; D not resolved. In DNA form, the CDR3 reads TGCGCCAGCAGCCAAGTAGAGCAGTTCTTC. Its translation is CASSQVEQFF.